The T cell receptor (beta chain) described here comes from a study of blood T cell repertoires in COVID-19. Background on the study: Collection of acute and convalescent COVID-19 samples took place in the United States, Italy and Spain. The cDNA or gDNA used as material had been derived from T cells, B-cell-depleted T cells, or PBMCs.

V dropped 6 bases and J dropped 8; count of bases not matched to a gene: 6. Germline assignment: CDR1 MNHEY and CDR2 SVGEGT. The CDR3 has 12 amino acids. In the study's own analysis: Amplified reference gene primers provided the basis for estimating nucleated cell counts. Profiling relied on immunoSEQ multiplex PCR, and the TCRdb table lists in-frame clones only, not all of them. V and J calls and clone size follow that table, whereas D and trimming were derived from the DNA. The sample holds around 77,000 clones, under 95% seen once. The receptor was derived from a woman of 80 years or more with active or convalescent COVID-19. The chain employs TRBV6-2 or TRBV6-3 and TRBJ1-2, with 7 bases aligning to TRBD1. Sequencing input: peripheral blood. The CDR3 nucleotides read TGTGCCAGCAGCACAGGGGCCCGGGGCTACACCTTC. As protein: CASSTGARGYTF.